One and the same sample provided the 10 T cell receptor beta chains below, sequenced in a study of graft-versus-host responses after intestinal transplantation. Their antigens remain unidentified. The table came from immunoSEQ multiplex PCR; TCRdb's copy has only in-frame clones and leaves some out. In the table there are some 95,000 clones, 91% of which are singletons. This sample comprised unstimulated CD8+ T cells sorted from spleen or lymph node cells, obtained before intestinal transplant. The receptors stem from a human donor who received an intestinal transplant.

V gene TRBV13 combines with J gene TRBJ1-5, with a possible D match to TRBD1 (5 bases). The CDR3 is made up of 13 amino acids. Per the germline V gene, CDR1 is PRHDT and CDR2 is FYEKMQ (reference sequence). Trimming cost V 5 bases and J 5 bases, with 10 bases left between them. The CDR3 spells CASSDGGDQPQHF. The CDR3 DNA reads TGTGCCAGCAGCGACGGGGGGGATCAGCCCCAGCATTTT.

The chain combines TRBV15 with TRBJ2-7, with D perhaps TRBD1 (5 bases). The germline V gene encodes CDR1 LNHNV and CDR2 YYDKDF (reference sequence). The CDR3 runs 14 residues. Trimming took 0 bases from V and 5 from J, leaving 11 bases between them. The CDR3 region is CATSREARAHEQYF. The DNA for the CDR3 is TGTGCCACCAGCAGAGAGGCCAGGGCCCACGAGCAGTACTTC.

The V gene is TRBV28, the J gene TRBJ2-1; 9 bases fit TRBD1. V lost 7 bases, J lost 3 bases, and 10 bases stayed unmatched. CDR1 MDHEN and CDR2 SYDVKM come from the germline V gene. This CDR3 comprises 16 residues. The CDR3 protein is CASTSDRGPVYNEQFF. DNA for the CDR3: TGTGCCAGCACCTCGGACAGGGGTCCGGTCTACAATGAGCAGTTCTTC.

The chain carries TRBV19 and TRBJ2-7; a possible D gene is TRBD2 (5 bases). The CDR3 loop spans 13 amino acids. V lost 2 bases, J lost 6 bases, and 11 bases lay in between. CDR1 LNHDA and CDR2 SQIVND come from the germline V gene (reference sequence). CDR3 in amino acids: CASSISPAGEQYF. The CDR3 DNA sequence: TGTGCCAGTAGTATATCTCCCGCGGGCGAGCAGTACTTC.

The CDR3 DNA is TGCAGCGGACATGGCAGGGGGCGGAGCTATGGCTACACCTTC. It encodes CSGHGRGRSYGYTF. The chain is built from TRBV29-1 and TRBJ1-2, with 8 bases aligning to TRBD1. The V gene's germline CDR1 is SQVTM and CDR2 ANQGSEA. Unmatched junction bases numbered 11, after V lost 7 bases and J lost 4 bases. CDR3 size: 14 residues.

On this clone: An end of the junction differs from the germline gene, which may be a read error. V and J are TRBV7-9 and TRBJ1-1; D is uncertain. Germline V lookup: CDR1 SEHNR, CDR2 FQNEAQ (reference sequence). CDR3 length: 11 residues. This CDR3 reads CASSLYPGSEF. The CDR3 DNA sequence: TGTGCCAGCAGCTTGTACCCCGGGTCCGAATTT.

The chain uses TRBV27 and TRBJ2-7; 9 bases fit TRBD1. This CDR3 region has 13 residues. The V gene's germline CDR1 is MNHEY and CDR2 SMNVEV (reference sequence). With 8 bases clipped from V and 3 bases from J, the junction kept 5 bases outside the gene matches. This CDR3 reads CASSGTGNYEQYF. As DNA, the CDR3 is TGTGCCAGCTCCGGGACAGGGAACTACGAGCAGTACTTC.

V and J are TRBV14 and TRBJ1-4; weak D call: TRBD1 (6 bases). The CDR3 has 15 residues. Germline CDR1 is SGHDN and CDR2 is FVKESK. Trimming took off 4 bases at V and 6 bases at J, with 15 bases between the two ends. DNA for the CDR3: TGTGCCAGCAGCCTGTCCCGGGACAACTATGAAAAACTGTTTTTT. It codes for CASSLSRDNYEKLFF.

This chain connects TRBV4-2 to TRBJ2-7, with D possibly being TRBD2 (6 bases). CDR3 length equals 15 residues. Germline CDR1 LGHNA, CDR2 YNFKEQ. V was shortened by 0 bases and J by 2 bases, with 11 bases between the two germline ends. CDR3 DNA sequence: TGTGCCAGCAGCCAAGATCAGGGACTGGCCTACGAGCAGTACTTC. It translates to CASSQDQGLAYEQYF.

The CDR3 region has the DNA TGTGCCTGGAGGGGAAGGGACAGGGCAAGAAATGAGCAGTTCTTC. Its protein product is CAWRGRDRARNEQFF. The chain employs TRBV30 and TRBJ2-1, with 9 nucleotides matching TRBD1. CDR1 GTSNPN and CDR2 SVGIG come from the germline V gene (reference sequence). The CDR3 is 15 residues long. Trimming took 3 bases from V and 7 from J; bases not matched to a gene: 10.